A single sample is the source of the 21 T cell receptor beta chains below, sequenced in a study of cytomegalovirus exposure and HLA in healthy donors. Sequenced by immunoSEQ multiplex PCR; TCRdb stores in-frame clones only, minus some. This table has tens of thousands of clones, 89% appearing once. The sample was PBMCs. The origin of the receptors is a woman between 18 and 29 years old in good health and CMV-seronegative.

The chain couples TRBV9 to TRBJ2-4, with D perhaps matching TRBD1 (5 bases). The CDR3 contains 13 residues. V dropped 7 bases and J dropped 0 bases, with 8 bases sitting between them. Germline loops: CDR1 SGDLS, CDR2 YYNGEE. Written as DNA, the CDR3 is TGTGCCAGCTCGACAGAAGCCAAAAACATTCAGTACTTC. The encoded protein is CASSTEAKNIQYF.

The sample holds one count of this clone. The rearrangement joins TRBV25-1 to TRBJ2-3, with 7 positions matching TRBD2. The CDR3 extends over 13 amino acids. V shed 4 bases and J 4 bases; nucleotides not matched to a gene: 2. The germline V gene has CDR1 MGHDK and CDR2 SYGVNS. CDR3 bases: TGTGCCAGCAGTGCGGCGGGAGCAGATACGCAGTATTTT. Its protein is CASSAAGADTQYF.

This clone is a singleton in its sample. This chain links TRBV4-1 with TRBJ2-1; D remains ambiguous. The CDR3 extends over 14 amino acids. The germline CDR1 and CDR2 sequences are MGHRA and YSYEKL. The ends were cut back, 1 base at V and 3 bases at J, with 7 bases in the middle. For the CDR3, the DNA is TGCGCCAGCAGCCAAGTCCCAGGCTACAATGAGCAGTTCTTC. It codes for CASSQVPGYNEQFF.

The chain recombines TRBV7-3 with TRBJ2-1; the match to TRBD2 covers 13 bases. The CDR3 extends over 16 amino acids. The trim removed 2 bases at V and 8 bases at J, leaving 6 bases unmatched. CDR1 SGHTA and CDR2 FQGTGA come from the germline V gene. CDR3 sequence (DNA): TGTGCCAGCAGCTTAGTAGGACTAGCGGGAGCCGATGAGCAGTTCTTC. It is translated as CASSLVGLAGADEQFF.

The gene calls are TRBV30 and TRBJ2-1; TRBD2 matches 13 bases. The CDR3 loop spans 16 amino acids. Germline trimming cut 5 bases from V and 8 bases from J; bases unmatched to any gene: 12. Looked up from germline, CDR1 is GTSNPN and CDR2 is SVGIG (reference sequence). CDR3 loop: CAWSGTSGDYEDEQFF. CDR3 nucleotide sequence: TGTGCCTGGTCCGGGACTAGCGGGGACTACGAAGATGAGCAGTTCTTC.

The genes are TRBV18 and TRBJ2-2, with 11 bases lining up with TRBD2. Trimming at V came to 3 bases and at J to 4 bases, leaving 4 bases not matched to a gene. This CDR3 contains 16 residues. Germline lookup yields CDR1 KGHSH and CDR2 LQKENI. CDR3 in amino acids: CASSPTSGSGTGELFF. The CDR3, as DNA: TGTGCCAGCTCACCCACTAGCGGGAGTGGCACCGGGGAGCTGTTTTTT.

The chain joins TRBV6-1 to TRBJ2-4, with D tentatively TRBD1 (5 bases). CDR3 length equals 14 residues. CDR1 is MNHNS and CDR2 is SASEGT in the germline V gene. V lost 4 bases and J 8 bases, leaving 15 bases between the germline ends. CDR3 sequence (DNA): TGTGCCAGCAGTGTCTCGGCAGGGAATGACATTCAGTACTTC. The encoded protein is CASSVSAGNDIQYF.

This CDR3 reads CAISGKPDRASTDTQYF. Written as DNA, the CDR3 is TGTGCCATCAGTGGTAAACCGGACAGGGCTAGCACAGATACGCAGTATTTT. V and J are TRBV10-3 and TRBJ2-3; 8 nucleotides line up with TRBD1. The CDR3 has 17 residues. Trimming at V came to 4 bases and at J to 0 bases, leaving 9 bases not matched to a gene. Germline V gene lookup returns CDR1 ENHRY and CDR2 SYGVKD.

This chain uses TRBV11-2 with TRBJ2-5, with D possibly TRBD2 on 6 matching bases. Per germline, CDR1 SGHAT and CDR2 FQNNGV. The ends were cut back, 4 bases at V and 1 base at J, with 7 bases in the middle. The CDR3 length is 13 residues. CDR3 amino acids: CASSSGGQETQYF. The DNA for the CDR3 is TGTGCCAGCAGCTCCGGGGGCCAAGAGACCCAGTACTTC.

The chain combines TRBV28 with TRBJ2-7, with 9 bases matching TRBD2. The CDR3 loop spans 14 amino acids. The germline gives CDR1 MDHEN, CDR2 SYDVKM. V trimming: 5 bases; J trimming: 5 bases; junction bases outside the gene matches: 7. DNA for the CDR3: TGTGCCAGCAGTATTAGCGGGAGAGGGGACGAGCAGTACTTC. This gives the protein CASSISGRGDEQYF.

The CDR3: CASSVSGTGDETQYF. The CDR3 nucleotides read TGTGCCAGCAGCGTATCGGGGACAGGGGACGAGACCCAGTACTTC. The chain uses TRBV9 and TRBJ2-5, with TRBD1 matching 10 bases. CDR1 and CDR2 from the germline V gene are SGDLS and YYNGEE. Unmatched junction bases numbered 5, after V lost 1 base and J lost 5 bases. The CDR3 consists of 15 residues.

The chain combines TRBV29-1 with TRBJ1-2; 8 bases match TRBD1. V dropped 0 bases and J dropped 8; count of bases not matched to a gene: 2. Germline CDR1 is SQVTM and CDR2 is ANQGSEA. CDR3 length equals 12 residues. The CDR3: CSVEEQGGGYTF. CDR3 nucleotides: TGCAGCGTTGAAGAACAGGGGGGCGGCTACACCTTC.

In this sample, this clone turned up once. The chain links TRBV19 to TRBJ2-2; 7 nucleotides align to TRBD2. V gave up 3 bases and J gave up 5 bases; unmatched junction bases: 9. The V gene's germline CDR1 is LNHDA and CDR2 SQIVND (reference sequence). The CDR3 is 16 amino acids. CDR3 residues: CASSIIGRARTGELFF. CDR3 bases: TGTGCCAGTAGTATCATTGGGAGGGCCAGGACCGGGGAGCTGTTTTTT.

The chain links TRBV2 to TRBJ2-5; TRBD1 matches 7 bases. V was pared by 3 bases and J by 5 bases, with 9 bases of the junction left unmatched. Germline CDR1 reads SNHLY; CDR2 reads FYNNEI. This CDR3 has 15 residues. CDR3 DNA: TGTGCCAGCAGTGATGGACAGGACGTTCGGGAGACCCAGTACTTC. Encoded protein: CASSDGQDVRETQYF. The entire variable domain, with the rest obtained from reference TRBV2 and TRBJ2-5, is as follows: EPEVTQTPSHQVTQMGQEVILRCVPISNHLYFYWYRQILGQKVEFLVSFYNNEISEKSEIFDDQFSVERPDGSNFTLKIRSTKLEDSAMYFCASSDGQDVRETQYFGPGTRLLVL.

This chain connects TRBV6-5 to TRBJ2-7, with D perhaps matching TRBD2 (5 bases). CDR3 length equals 15 residues. The V gene lost 3 bases and the J gene lost 3 bases, with 15 bases spanning the gap. Germline lookup yields CDR1 MNHEY and CDR2 SVGAGI. The CDR3 loop is CASSYSGVGVYEQYF. CDR3 DNA sequence: TGTGCCAGCAGTTATTCCGGGGTTGGGGTCTACGAGCAGTACTTC.

The rearrangement joins TRBV5-8 to TRBJ1-4, with TRBD1 identical over 8 bases. This CDR3 comprises 11 residues. The germline V gene has CDR1 SGHTS and CDR2 YDEGEE. The CDR3 protein is CADRGSEKLFF. In DNA, the CDR3 is TGTGCTGACAGGGGATCGGAAAAACTGTTTTTT. Drawing the rest from reference TRBV5-8 and TRBJ1-4, the complete variable domain is EAGVTQSPTHLIKTRGQQATLRCSPISGHTSVYWYQQALGLGLQFLLWYDEGEERNRGNFPPRFSGRQFPNYSSELNVNALELEDSALYLCADRGSEKLFFGSGTQLSVL.

The J gene is TRBJ2-2, the V gene TRBV5-8, with D perhaps matching TRBD1 (5 bases). From germline, CDR1 is SGHTS and CDR2 YDEGEE. The V end was cut by 5 bases, the J end by 4 bases, with 18 bases between. This CDR3 has 16 amino acids. The CDR3 sequence: CASREQFDRFTGELFF. Written as DNA, the CDR3 is TGTGCCAGCAGGGAACAATTCGACAGATTCACCGGGGAGCTGTTTTTT.

The rearrangement uses TRBV5-1 and TRBJ1-1, with D hard to call. CDR1 is SGHRS, CDR2 YFSETQ, per germline. The CDR3 has 12 amino acids. The ends were cut back, 4 bases at V and 5 bases at J, with 9 bases in the middle. The CDR3 DNA reads TGCGCCAGCAGCCCAGAGGGAACTGAAGCTTTCTTT. The encoded protein is CASSPEGTEAFF. The entire variable domain, with the rest obtained from reference TRBV5-1 and TRBJ1-1, is as follows: KAGVTQTPRYLIKTRGQQVTLSCSPISGHRSVSWYQQTPGQGLQFLFEYFSETQRNKGNFPGRFSGRQFSNSRSEMNVSTLELGDSALYLCASSPEGTEAFFGQGTRLTVV.

The chain joins TRBV28 to TRBJ2-7, with TRBD1 matching 7 bases. V shed 2 bases, J shed 0 bases, and the junction held 4 bases outside the gene matches. Looked up from germline, CDR1 is MDHEN and CDR2 is SYDVKM. The CDR3 is 15 residues long. CDR3 residues: CASSLLGQSSYEQYF. For the CDR3, the DNA is TGTGCCAGCAGTTTACTGGGACAGAGCTCCTACGAGCAGTACTTC.

This clone was seen at least ten times. The gene calls are TRBV6-1 and TRBJ1-5, with D unclear. Per the germline V gene, CDR1 is MNHNS and CDR2 is SASEGT. This CDR3 has 15 residues. The V gene lost 1 base and the J gene lost 2 bases, with 9 bases spanning the gap. In DNA form, the CDR3 reads TGTGCCAGCAGTGAAGGGGAGGATGGCAATCAGCCCCAGCATTTT. This gives the protein CASSEGEDGNQPQHF.

The chain carries TRBV18 and TRBJ2-5; a weak D match, TRBD1 (8 bases). Germline values: CDR1 KGHSH, CDR2 LQKENI. V was trimmed by 0 bases and J by 6 bases, leaving 14 bases between them. The CDR3 is 15 amino acids. The CDR3 nucleotides read TGTGCCAGCTCACCACCTAACAGGGGGGGACAGACCCAGTACTTC. This encodes CASSPPNRGGQTQYF.